The present TCR beta chain was sequenced within a study of Ad26.COV2.S vaccination and SARS-CoV-2 variants. Findings and caveats of the study: Ad26.COV2.S recipients had broader spike-specific TCRs (P = 0.0014). Similar non-spike TCR breadth was observed in recipients of vaccine and of placebo.

Germline loops: CDR1 MNHEY, CDR2 SVGAGI. The CDR3 consists of 13 residues. Losses at the gene ends were 9 bases for V and 3 bases for J; bases not matched to a gene: 7. To note about this clone: Its antigen remains unidentified.

Data came from immunoSEQ multiplex PCR; TCRdb stores just in-frame clones and leaves some out. The sample has some 180,000 clones; around 88% are singletons. This sample comprised peripheral blood, obtained after recovery from COVID-19. J is TRBJ2-5 and V is TRBV6-5; 7 bases line up with TRBD2. This TCR was sampled from a human donor who had recovered from COVID-19. The chain's CDR3 is CASRGEVEETQYF. CDR3 in DNA: TGTGCCAGTCGGGGGGAGGTCGAAGAGACCCAGTACTTC.